Below, 25 T cell receptor beta chains from the same sample are listed, as sequenced in a study of shared clonotypes between healthy human individuals. The assay was immunoSEQ multiplex PCR, and TCRdb's table has in-frame clones only and misses some. The sample lists 150,000 to 200,000 clones, roughly 70% seen once, with about 10% in the top ten. Sequencing used memory CD4+ T cells sorted from blood. The subset here: CD45RA-negative fraction. These receptors were taken from a man younger than 40 in good health.

This clone showed up just a few times. The chain carries TRBV6-1 and TRBJ2-6; D remains ambiguous. The V gene's germline CDR1 is MNHNS and CDR2 SASEGT. This CDR3 comprises 13 residues. V was shortened by 6 bases and J by 4 bases, with 7 bases between the two germline ends. The CDR3 bases are TGTGCCAGCAGCCTGACAGGGGCCAACGTCCTGACTTTC. Translating it yields CASSLTGANVLTF.

The chain is built from TRBV27 and TRBJ2-2; 7 nucleotides agree with TRBD2. The junction had 4 bases not matched to a gene; V was cut back by 4 bases and J by 2 bases. Looked up from germline, CDR1 is MNHEY and CDR2 is SMNVEV (reference sequence). The CDR3 sequence is 15 residues long. CDR3 sequence (DNA): TGTGCCAGCAGTTACCGAGCGGGAAACACCGGGGAGCTGTTTTTT. Protein sequence: CASSYRAGNTGELFF.

Turning to this clone: A read error is the likely source, as a far larger clone sits one nucleotide away. The chain is built from TRBV11-2 and TRBJ1-1; D uncertain. The ends were cut back, 0 bases at V and 1 base at J, with 3 bases in the middle. The CDR3 has 13 residues. Germline V CDR1 and CDR2: SGHAT, FQNNGV. The CDR3 DNA reads TGTGCCAGCAGCTTAGAGGGGAACACTGAAGCTTTCTTT. This sequence encodes CASSLEGNTEAFF.

The genes are TRBV6-5 and TRBJ1-1; 8 bases agree with TRBD1. Germline CDR1 reads MNHEY; CDR2 reads SVGAGI. The CDR3 loop spans 13 amino acids. The trim removed 5 bases at V and 3 bases at J, leaving 2 bases unmatched. The CDR3 sequence: CASSTGGDTEAFF. CDR3 DNA: TGTGCCAGCAGTACAGGGGGGGACACTGAAGCTTTCTTT.

The chain has TRBV14 and TRBJ1-2; D remains ambiguous. V lost 3 bases, J lost 4 bases, and 9 bases lay in between. The CDR3 loop spans 13 amino acids. Germline CDR1 SGHDN, CDR2 FVKESK. CDR3 sequence (DNA): TGTGCCAGCAGCCAGGTACAGCGCTATGGCTACACCTTC. Encoded protein: CASSQVQRYGYTF. The full variable domain, in which reference TRBV14 and TRBJ1-2 provide the parts outside the CDR3, is EAGVTQFPSHSVIEKGQTVTLRCDPISGHDNLYWYRRVMGKEIKFLLHFVKESKQDESGMPNNRFLAERTGGTYSTLKVQPAELEDSGVYFCASSQVQRYGYTFGSGTRLTVV.

The chain links TRBV7-9 to TRBJ2-5; 8 bases are a match to TRBD2. CDR3 size: 14 residues. The V gene end was trimmed by 4 bases and the J gene end by 1 base; junction bases not matched to a gene: 2. Germline V lookup: CDR1 SEHNR, CDR2 FQNEAQ (reference sequence). The CDR3 DNA is TGTGCCAGCAGCTGGGCGGGGGGCCAAGAGACCCAGTACTTC. It codes for CASSWAGGQETQYF.

This chain joins TRBV10-3 and TRBJ2-2; D might be TRBD1 or TRBD2, each matching 7 bases. The V end lost 6 bases, the J end lost 7 bases, and 15 bases lay between the germline ends. The CDR3 runs 14 residues. Germline loops: CDR1 ENHRY, CDR2 SYGVKD. In DNA, the CDR3 is TGTGCCATCAGAAGGGGGGGACAGCACGGGGAGCTGTTTTTT. Encoded protein: CAIRRGGQHGELFF.

V and J are TRBV10-2 and TRBJ2-1; no reliable D call. This CDR3 comprises 9 residues. With 8 bases removed from V and 13 bases from J, the gap between germline ends came to 9 bases. Germline CDR1 reads WSHSY; CDR2 reads SAAADI. In DNA form, the CDR3 reads TGCGCCAGCGGAACAATACAGTTCTTC. It is translated as CASGTIQFF.

As for this clone: This could be a read error, since a much larger clone is one nucleotide away. V gene TRBV6-5 combines with J gene TRBJ1-1, with D unclear. Germline CDR1 is MNHEY and CDR2 is SVGAGI. The length of the CDR3 is 11 residues. Deletions cut 5 bases from V and 1 base from J, with 2 bases between. This CDR3 is CASSRNTEAFF. The DNA of the CDR3 is TGTGCCAGCAGTAGGAACACTGAAGCTTTCTTT.

The chain is built from TRBV7-9 and TRBJ2-1, with 10 bases matching TRBD1. The V gene's germline CDR1 is SEHNR and CDR2 FQNEAQ (reference sequence). The CDR3 is made up of 19 amino acids. Trimming at V came to 4 bases and at J to 4 bases, leaving 16 bases not matched to a gene. The CDR3 loop is CASSSTSPGTGVGYNEQFF. DNA of the CDR3: TGTGCCAGCAGCTCAACAAGTCCCGGGACAGGGGTTGGGTACAATGAGCAGTTCTTC.

CDR3 sequence (DNA): TGCAGCGTTGCCCTACATGGGTTGGACACTGAAGCTTTCTTT. Translating gives CSVALHGLDTEAFF. The J gene is TRBJ1-1, the V gene TRBV29-1; D remains ambiguous. Germline CDR1 SQVTM, CDR2 ANQGSEA. The CDR3 covers 14 residues. Trimming left V 4 bases short and J 3 bases short, with 15 bases between. Using reference TRBV29-1 and TRBJ1-1 for the parts outside the CDR3, the full variable domain is SAVISQKPSRDICQRGTSLTIQCQVDSQVTMMFWYRQQPGQSLTLIATANQGSEATYESGFVIDKFPISRPNLTFSTLTVSNMSPEDSSIYLCSVALHGLDTEAFFGQGTRLTVV.

This clone was seen more than once but under ten times. The rearrangement links TRBV7-9 to TRBJ2-7; the match to TRBD2 covers 7 bases. Germline CDR1 is SEHNR and CDR2 is FQNEAQ (reference sequence). V dropped 5 bases and J dropped 3; count of bases not matched to a gene: 7. The CDR3 loop spans 14 amino acids. In DNA, the CDR3 is TGTGCCAGCAGCCGCTCCGGGACTAACTACGAGCAGTACTTC. Encoded protein: CASSRSGTNYEQYF.

In this sample, this clone turned up a few times. One junction end disagrees with the germline gene, perhaps due to a read error. CDR3 residues: CASSELDRF. CDR3 nucleotides: TGCGCCAGCAGTGAACTAGACAGATTC. V usage is TRBV10-1 and J usage is TRBJ2-7, with D perhaps given as TRBD1 or TRBD2 (5 bases each). The V gene's germline CDR1 is WNHNN and CDR2 SYGVQD (reference sequence). The CDR3 covers 9 residues.

This clone was picked up a small number of times. The chain links TRBV11-2 to TRBJ2-5, with TRBD1 as a possible D gene (5 bases). With 5 bases removed from V and 4 bases from J, the gap between germline ends came to 23 bases. The CDR3 spans 17 residues. Germline CDR1 reads SGHAT; CDR2 reads FQNNGV. The CDR3 nucleotides read TGTGCCAGCAGCGACGGACGGCGGACACTAAGGGGAGAGACCCAGTACTTC. Residues: CASSDGRRTLRGETQYF.

This clone was seen only a few times. The rearrangement links TRBV6-5 to TRBJ1-2; D remains unclear. This CDR3 comprises 13 residues. Germline CDR1 reads MNHEY; CDR2 reads SVGAGI. The V end lost 0 bases, the J end lost 6 bases, and 8 bases lay between the germline ends. The CDR3 bases are TGTGCCAGCAGTTACTCGAGGGCGAATGGCTACACCTTC. This gives the protein CASSYSRANGYTF.

This sequence joins TRBV12-5 and TRBJ2-1, with 10 nucleotides matching TRBD1. The CDR3 spans 14 residues. Germline V gene lookup returns CDR1 LGHNT and CDR2 FRNRAP. Unmatched junction bases numbered 3, after V lost 5 bases and J lost 5 bases. The DNA of the CDR3 is TGTGCTAGTGGTCGACAGGGGGCAGACAATGAGCAGTTCTTC. Protein product: CASGRQGADNEQFF.

The chain is built from TRBV7-6 and TRBJ2-1; 7 bases align to TRBD2. The CDR3 extends over 17 amino acids. Germline V CDR1 and CDR2: SGHVS, FNYEAQ. J was trimmed by 0 bases and V by 5 bases; bases with no gene match: 10. CDR3 bases: TGTGCCAGCAGCCCTCATGGGGGAGGGAGCTCCTACAATGAGCAGTTCTTC. This encodes CASSPHGGGSSYNEQFF.

This clone has a handful of counts. V gene TRBV5-8 combines with J gene TRBJ2-7; D is ambiguous. Per the germline V gene, CDR1 is SGHTS and CDR2 is YDEGEE. The ends were cut back, 0 bases at V and 0 bases at J, with 7 bases in the middle. The CDR3 runs 14 residues. DNA for the CDR3: TGTGCCAGCAGCTTGGTCGCCCTCTCCTACGAGCAGTACTTC. It translates to CASSLVALSYEQYF.

This clone was seen only once. The rearrangement joins TRBV5-1 to TRBJ2-5; no definite D call. CDR1 is SGHRS, CDR2 YFSETQ, per germline. The CDR3 is made up of 15 amino acids. The germline V and J ends were trimmed by 0 bases and 2 bases, with 11 bases remaining between them. The CDR3 DNA sequence: TGCGCCAGCAGCTTGGGGGGTCGGAAGCAAGAGACCCAGTACTTC. Protein sequence: CASSLGGRKQETQYF.

V is TRBV5-1 and J is TRBJ2-1, with 11 bases matching TRBD2. Germline CDR1 is SGHRS and CDR2 is YFSETQ. This CDR3 contains 16 residues. V was clipped by 5 bases and J by 1 base; unmatched bases: 5. The CDR3 bases are TGCGCCAGCAGACCTATAGCGGGAGGGTCCTACAATGAGCAGTTCTTC. Translating it yields CASRPIAGGSYNEQFF.

The V and J genes are TRBV11-2 and TRBJ2-1; 11 bases line up with TRBD2. Germline values: CDR1 SGHAT, CDR2 FQNNGV. The V and J ends lost 5 bases and 1 base, in that order; junction bases with no gene match: 7. The CDR3 has 17 residues. CDR3 bases: TGTGCCAGCAGCGCGGCACTAGCGGGAGCTTCCTACAATGAGCAGTTCTTC. Protein product: CASSAALAGASYNEQFF.

Points on this clone: This same CDR3 is encoded by further DNA sequences in the sample. The chain links TRBV6-1 to TRBJ2-5, with D hard to call. Germline-derived CDR1 and CDR2 are MNHNS and SASEGT. V was trimmed by 5 bases and J by 4 bases, leaving 8 bases between them. The CDR3 totals 12 residues. The CDR3 protein is CASSPVGETQYF. The CDR3 DNA reads as TGTGCCAGCAGTCCCGTAGGAGAGACCCAGTACTTC.

The chain joins TRBV10-3 to TRBJ2-7; 9 positions match TRBD2. V gave up 7 bases and J gave up 3 bases; unmatched junction bases: 7. The germline V gene has CDR1 ENHRY and CDR2 SYGVKD. This CDR3 contains 14 residues. DNA of the CDR3: TGTGCCATCAACAATTTAGCGGGAGACTACGAGCAGTACTTC. Translated, it gives CAINNLAGDYEQYF.

This clone has just a few counts. This chain uses TRBV9 with TRBJ1-2; 7 nucleotides agree with TRBD1. Germline assignment: CDR1 SGDLS and CDR2 YYNGEE. The CDR3 runs to 12 residues. The J segment lost 5 bases and the V segment lost 5 bases, leaving 3 bases of the junction unmatched. CDR3 in DNA: TGTGCCAGCAGAGAGGGACAGTATGGCTACACCTTC. This translates into CASREGQYGYTF.

The V and J genes are TRBV18 and TRBJ1-2; D might be TRBD1 (5 bases). Germline V gene lookup returns CDR1 KGHSH and CDR2 LQKENI. The CDR3 is 17 residues long. Deletions cut 1 base from V and 3 bases from J, with 18 bases between. CDR3 sequence: CASSPLPNRGAHYGYTF. The CDR3 DNA follows: TGTGCCAGCTCACCACTCCCGAATAGGGGCGCCCACTATGGCTACACCTTC.